One sample yielded the 20 T cell receptor beta chains listed below, sequenced in a study of T-cell memory formation after mild COVID-19. MiXCR, applied by TCRdb to the 5' RACE reads, yields one record per CDR3 protein. This sample carries over 400,000 distinct CDR3 sequences, about 22% of them seen once, and the ten largest clones take around 12%. Sequences were obtained from PBMCs or a T cell subset sorted from them (not recorded which). The receptor source for this set is an adult woman who had mild COVID-19 (a few samples of this study predate the infection). Cell type and time point are not known.

This clonotype appeared a few times. The V call is TRBV6-5, the J call TRBJ2-5; 8 bases align to TRBD2. CDR3 size: 16 residues. Germline CDR1 reads MNHEY; CDR2 reads SVGAGI. The J segment lost 5 bases and the V segment lost 2 bases, leaving 10 bases of the junction unmatched. The CDR3 reads CASSYNAGTRMETQYF. CDR3 nucleotide sequence: TGTGCCAGCAGTTACAACGCCGGGACTAGAATGGAGACCCAGTACTTC.

This chain links TRBV9 with TRBJ1-6, with 8 bases matching TRBD1. Per germline, CDR1 SGDLS and CDR2 YYNGEE. V shed 1 base and J 7 bases; nucleotides not matched to a gene: 1. The CDR3 runs 14 residues. CDR3 coding DNA: TGTGCCAGCAGCGTACGGACAGGGAATTCACCCCTCCACTTT. It specifies CASSVRTGNSPLHF.

The V and J genes are TRBV10-3 and TRBJ2-3; 7 positions agree with TRBD1. CDR3 length: 15 amino acids. Germline V gene lookup returns CDR1 ENHRY and CDR2 SYGVKD. J lost 6 bases, V lost 2 bases, and 8 bases had no gene match. The DNA of the CDR3 is TGTGCCATCAGTGAGAGTGACAGGGAACTCGATACGCAGTATTTT. Protein: CAISESDRELDTQYF.

This clonotype was observed a handful of times. J is TRBJ2-6 and V is TRBV7-2; the D call may be TRBD1 or TRBD2 (5 bases each). The CDR3 is 14 amino acids. The V end lost 1 base, the J end lost 4 bases, and 5 bases lay between the germline ends. CDR1 and CDR2 from the germline V gene are SGHTA and FQGNSA. In nucleotides, the CDR3 is TGTGCCAGCAGCTTAGGGGACGGGGCCAACGTCCTGACTTTC. Protein product: CASSLGDGANVLTF.

DNA of the CDR3: TGTGCCAGCAGCTTAACGGCGAATCCGAACACTGAAGCTTTCTTT. Translated: CASSLTANPNTEAFF. V gene TRBV7-8 combines with J gene TRBJ1-1; no firm D call. Germline V gives CDR1 SGHVS, CDR2 FQNEAQ. V was pared by 2 bases and J by 1 base, with 11 bases between. The CDR3 has 15 residues. Supplemented by reference TRBV7-8 and TRBJ1-1, the full variable domain reads GAGVSQSPRYKVAKRGQDVALRCDPISGHVSLFWYQQALGQGPEFLTYFQNEAQLDKSGLPSDRFFAERPEGSVSTLKIQRTQQEDSAVYLCASSLTANPNTEAFFGQGTRLTVV.

This clonotype was detected a few times. This chain joins TRBV20-1 and TRBJ2-7; 8 bases fit TRBD1. This CDR3 comprises 15 residues. CDR1 is DFQATT, CDR2 SNEGSKA, per germline (reference sequence). With V trimmed by 6 bases and J by 3 bases, 13 bases remained unmatched. The CDR3 DNA is TGCAGTGCCGGAAGCAGACAGGGGATAAACTACGAGCAGTACTTC. Encoded protein: CSAGSRQGINYEQYF.

The V gene is TRBV4-3, the J gene TRBJ1-1; D is unclear. Deletions cut 0 bases from V and 5 bases from J, with 7 bases between. This CDR3 region has 13 residues. Germline CDR1 is LGHNA and CDR2 is YSLEER. The CDR3 nucleotides are TGCGCCAGCAGCCAAGATCCGGGGACTGAAGCTTTCTTT. Translating it yields CASSQDPGTEAFF.

This clonotype was seen a few times. The rearrangement joins TRBV7-6 to TRBJ2-1; 7 nucleotides align to TRBD2. The CDR3 loop spans 13 amino acids. Germline V gives CDR1 SGHVS, CDR2 FNYEAQ. The junction had 7 bases not matched to a gene; V was cut back by 5 bases and J by 9 bases. CDR3: CASSRRENGEQFF. CDR3 in DNA: TGTGCCAGCAGCCGGCGGGAGAATGGTGAGCAGTTCTTC.

This clonotype was seen more than once but under ten times. The chain links TRBV20-1 to TRBJ2-1; D is undetermined. Trimming took 0 bases from V and 3 from J, leaving 9 bases between them. This CDR3 has 14 residues. CDR1 is DFQATT, CDR2 SNEGSKA, per germline (reference sequence). As DNA, the CDR3 is TGCAGTGCTAGAGACCGGAGTGACTACAATGAGCAGTTCTTC. As protein: CSARDRSDYNEQFF.

This chain joins TRBV7-2 and TRBJ2-7; D is perhaps TRBD1 (6 bases). The CDR3 extends over 15 amino acids. CDR1 is SGHTA and CDR2 is FQGNSA in the germline V gene. Trimming left V 1 base short and J 3 bases short, with 13 bases between. CDR3 sequence: CASSLDPGQSYEQYF. The CDR3 region has the DNA TGTGCCAGCAGCTTAGATCCGGGACAAAGCTACGAGCAGTACTTC.

This clonotype was recorded at least ten times. The rearrangement uses TRBV7-6 and TRBJ2-3, with no clear D. This CDR3 comprises 13 residues. The germline V gene encodes CDR1 SGHVS and CDR2 FNYEAQ. V was trimmed by 6 bases and J by 0 bases, leaving 7 bases between them. CDR3 protein: CASRSSSTDTQYF. DNA for the CDR3: TGTGCCAGCAGATCATCTAGCACAGATACGCAGTATTTT.

Only one count was recorded for this clonotype. The J gene is TRBJ2-1, the V gene TRBV6-2 or TRBV6-3, with 11 bases aligning to TRBD1. The CDR3 consists of 15 residues. Trimming cost V 6 bases and J 3 bases; bases outside gene matches: 4. CDR1 is MNHEY and CDR2 is SVGEGT in the germline V gene. The CDR3 sequence is CASREGTGGYNEQFF. CDR3 DNA: TGTGCCAGCAGAGAGGGGACAGGGGGCTACAATGAGCAGTTCTTC.

The V gene is TRBV7-9, the J gene TRBJ1-2; D is perhaps TRBD1 (6 bases). V was shortened by 4 bases and J by 9 bases, with 18 bases between the two germline ends. The germline CDR1 and CDR2 sequences are SEHNR and FQNEAQ (reference sequence). The CDR3 is 14 residues long. The CDR3 sequence: CASSWTGGGLRYTF. The CDR3 DNA reads as TGTGCCAGCAGCTGGACTGGAGGGGGACTTCGCTACACCTTC.

The rearrangement links TRBV24-1 to TRBJ2-7, with 11 bases lining up with TRBD2. Trimming removed 3 bases from V and 1 base from J; junction bases left unmatched: 4. Germline assignment: CDR1 KGHDR and CDR2 SFDVKD. The CDR3 spans 16 residues. CDR3 bases: TGTGCCACCAGTGATGGGACTAGCGGCCTTTCCTACGAGCAGTACTTC. Residues: CATSDGTSGLSYEQYF.

The chain recombines TRBV5-1 with TRBJ1-1, with a weak D call TRBD1 (5 bases). Germline CDR1 is SGHRS and CDR2 is YFSETQ. V gave up 0 bases and J gave up 2 bases, with 11 bases separating them. This CDR3 region has 15 residues. The CDR3 nucleotides are TGCGCCAGCAGCTTGGGGAGACAGATAAACACTGAAGCTTTCTTT. Translating it yields CASSLGRQINTEAFF.

The CDR3 coding sequence is TGTGCCAGCGGATTGTCTAGCGGGAGTGGGGCCAATGAGCAGTTCTTC. This encodes CASGLSSGSGANEQFF. The chain joins TRBV9 to TRBJ2-1; 10 nucleotides align to TRBD2. CDR1 is SGDLS and CDR2 is YYNGEE in the germline V gene. The CDR3 runs to 16 residues. J was trimmed by 6 bases and V by 7 bases; bases with no gene match: 13.

This chain uses TRBV5-8 with TRBJ2-2, with TRBD2 identical over 10 bases. With V trimmed by 6 bases and J by 6 bases, 2 bases remained unmatched. Germline CDR1 SGHTS, CDR2 YDEGEE. There are 13 residues in the CDR3. In DNA, the CDR3 is TGTGCCAGCAAGACTAGCGGGTCCGGGGAGCTGTTTTTT. This codes for CASKTSGSGELFF.

The genes are TRBV11-3 and TRBJ2-3; 11 nucleotides line up with TRBD1. CDR1 and CDR2 from the germline V gene are SGHNT and YENEEA. There are 15 residues in the CDR3. Trimming at V came to 7 bases and at J to 3 bases, leaving 6 bases not matched to a gene. CDR3 nucleotides: TGTGCCAGCACTCCCCGGGACAGGGGGACAGATACGCAGTATTTT. Translation gives CASTPRDRGTDTQYF.

This clonotype was found a few times. This sequence joins TRBV4-3 and TRBJ2-3; D is possibly TRBD1 (5 bases). Germline V gene lookup returns CDR1 LGHNA and CDR2 YSLEER. The CDR3 is 16 amino acids. Trimming stripped 0 bases from V and 5 bases from J, with 15 bases between. The CDR3 here is CASSQDASGFIDTQYF. The CDR3 coding sequence is TGCGCCAGCAGCCAAGATGCCTCAGGGTTTATAGATACGCAGTATTTT.

This clonotype was observed a few times. The chain carries TRBV15 and TRBJ2-7; the D gene could be TRBD1 or TRBD2 (6 bases each). The V gene's germline CDR1 is LNHNV and CDR2 YYDKDF (reference sequence). V lost 5 bases to trimming and J lost 2 bases, with 16 bases between them. The CDR3 totals 15 residues. The CDR3 region has the DNA TGTGCCACCAGCGGTGGCCGGGGGCCAACCTACGAGCAGTACTTC. As protein: CATSGGRGPTYEQYF.